The clone carrying this TCR beta chain was detected only a few times. Germline CDR1 and CDR2: LNHNV and YYDKDF (reference sequence). After removal of 0 bases from V and 2 bases from J, the junction contained 11 bases not matched to a gene. The CDR3 totals 18 residues. TCRdb's copy holds only in-frame clones and misses some; the assay was immunoSEQ multiplex PCR. The sample includes 40,000 to 60,000 clones, approximately 90% of them seen just once. The data are from a study of control samples from healthy donors and cancer patients. The clonotype was recovered from a man aged 60 to 75 with head and neck cancer. Material: PBMCs. V usage is TRBV15 and J usage is TRBJ2-3; 7 nucleotides agree with TRBD2. CDR3 nucleotides: TGTGCCACCAGCAGAGAGAAGAGGGCTAGCGGTTCCACAGATACGCAGTATTTT. Protein sequence: CATSREKRASGSTDTQYF.